The subject of this entry is one T cell receptor (beta chain). Its antigen is undetermined. The junction and the germline gene differ at one end; a read error may be behind it. Germline CDR1 SGHTA, CDR2 FQGTGA. The CDR3 runs 16 residues. A primer in the constant region served to generate TCR beta cDNA from approximately 500 ng of total RNA. Investigators got TCR beta libraries out of three nested multiplex PCR rounds, done with slightly modified ARM-PCR. The two initial PCR rounds, about 9 cycles each, used TRBV1-TRBV30 forward and C-beta reverse primers. TCRdb reprocessed the multiplex PCR reads with MiXCR, giving one entry per CDR3 protein. The sample lists 30,000 to 40,000 distinct CDR3 sequences, roughly four fifths occurring once. This sample is part of a study of tumor-infiltrating lymphocytes in primary liver carcinoma. Scientists recovered RNA and DNA together from roughly 20-30 mg of unsorted bulk tissue.

Points from the study as a whole: Tumors carried a top-250-clone fraction significantly exceeding that of blood (p = 0.039).

This clonotype originated in a man between 35 and 55 years old with primary liver carcinoma and hepatitis B virus infection. Sequencing input: liver tumor tissue from sampling region 4. Subset indicated: tumor region T4, right-lateral pole. The chain combines TRBV7-3 with TRBJ2-2; D is perhaps TRBD2 (5 bases). CDR3 sequence: CASSLNAGGMAGELLF. The CDR3 DNA is TGTGCCAGCAGCTTAAACGCGGGTGGGATGGCCGGGGAGCTGTTATTT.